This T cell receptor (beta chain) was identified in a study of blood T cell repertoires in COVID-19. For the study at large: COVID-19 samples collected from the United States, Italy and Spain covered acute and convalescent phases. T cells, B-cell-depleted T cells, or PBMCs supplied cDNA or gDNA.

CDR1 and CDR2 from the germline V gene are SGHDT and YYEEEE. V was trimmed by 3 bases and J by 8 bases, leaving 17 bases between them. CDR3 size: 14 residues. Source study methods: Reference gene primers were amplified, and this amplification served to estimate nucleated cell counts. Clones were sequenced by immunoSEQ multiplex PCR, and TCRdb holds only the in-frame ones, with some missing. V and J calls and clone size are those listed in that table; D and trimming were worked out from the DNA. The sample lists approximately 89,000 clones, less than 85% occurring once. This receptor was taken from a woman at least 80 years old with acute or convalescent COVID-19. The rearrangement uses TRBV5-6 and TRBJ1-2, with D perhaps TRBD1 (5 bases). Sequenced input: peripheral blood. The CDR3 sequence: CASSWASGSRGYTF. Here the CDR3 DNA reads TGTGCCAGCAGCTGGGCCTCAGGGTCTCGGGGCTACACCTTC.